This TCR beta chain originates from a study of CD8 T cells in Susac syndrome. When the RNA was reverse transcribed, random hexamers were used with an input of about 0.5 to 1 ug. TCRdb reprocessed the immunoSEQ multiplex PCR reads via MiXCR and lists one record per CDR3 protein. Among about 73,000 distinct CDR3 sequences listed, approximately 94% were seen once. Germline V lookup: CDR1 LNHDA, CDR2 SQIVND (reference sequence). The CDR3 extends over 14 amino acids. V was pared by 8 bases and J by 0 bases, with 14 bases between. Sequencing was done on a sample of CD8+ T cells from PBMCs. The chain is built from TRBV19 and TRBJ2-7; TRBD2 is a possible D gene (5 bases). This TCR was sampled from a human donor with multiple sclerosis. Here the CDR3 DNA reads TGTGCCAGTGCCCCATCGGGGTTCTCCTACGAGCAGTACTTC. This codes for CASAPSGFSYEQYF. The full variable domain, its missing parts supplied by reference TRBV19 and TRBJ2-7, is DGGITQSPKYLFRKEGQNVTLSCEQNLNHDAMYWYRQDPGQGLRLIYYSQIVNDFQKGDIAEGYSVSREKKESFPLTVTSAQKNPTAFYLCASAPSGFSYEQYFGPGTRLTVT.